Listed below are T cell receptor beta chains from one sample, sequenced in a study of blood T cell repertoires in COVID-19. Sequencing was performed with immunoSEQ multiplex PCR; in TCRdb, only in-frame clones are kept and a portion is missing. The top ten clones hold roughly 10% of a sample with more than 300,000 clones, more than 70% of them seen once. Sequenced sample: peripheral blood. Receptor source: a woman aged 25 to 45 with COVID-19, enrolled during active disease. Each CDR3 is given without its conserved first and last residue. The D gene is left open where the match is weak.

v_call	cdr3_length	d_call	j_call	cdr3_aa
TRBV28	14	-	TRBJ2-5	ASRFRPGRGEETQY
TRBV6-5	13	TRBD1	TRBJ2-7	ASSRSGTASYEQY
TRBV5-1	11	TRBD1	TRBJ2-7	ASSGTTGSRWY
TRBV5-1	13	-	TRBJ2-3	ASSLGARNTDTQY
TRBV5-1	13	-	TRBJ1-1	ASSLGIGRRAEAF
TRBV6-4	15	TRBD2	TRBJ2-1	ASSEIGGLDSYNEQF
TRBV6-6	12	-	TRBJ2-7	ASSPPGLLYEQY
TRBV19	13	-	TRBJ2-3	ASSTQRASTDTQY
TRBV30	9	-	TRBJ2-5	AWSARETQY
TRBV29-1	13	TRBD1	TRBJ1-2	SGGTGTGTGDGYT
TRBV4-2	14	TRBD2	TRBJ2-7	ASSQGSTSDSYEQY
TRBV28	9	-	TRBJ2-7	ASRGGYEQY
TRBV7-9	9	-	TRBJ2-7	ASTNTYEQY
TRBV10-1	11	TRBD1	TRBJ1-4	ASSEGGGEKLF
TRBV3-1/TRBV3-2	12	TRBD1	TRBJ1-2	ASSPRTGQRGYT
TRBV27	12	TRBD1	TRBJ2-7	ASRRDRITSEQY
TRBV5-4	14	TRBD2	TRBJ2-1	ASRVIGLAGYNEQF
TRBV4-1	16	TRBD2	TRBJ2-4	ASSQGTSGRATKNIQY
TRBV28	14	-	TRBJ2-7	ASSSPGRGASYEQY
TRBV24-1	11	TRBD1	TRBJ2-7	ATSGTGTYEQY
TRBV5-1	14	-	TRBJ1-6	ASSLTGGRVNSPLH
TRBV7-2	17	TRBD1	TRBJ1-2	ASSARGRTGLLNDYGYT
TRBV7-9	13	-	TRBJ2-7	ASRGGRTDTYEQY
TRBV5-1	13	-	TRBJ2-1	ASSPELNPYNEQF
TRBV23-1	17	TRBD1	TRBJ2-6	ASSPPEDRRSQGANVLT
TRBV18	11	-	TRBJ2-5	ASSPEQAETQY
TRBV3-1/TRBV3-2	10	-	TRBJ2-5	ASSHAEETQY
TRBV21-1	10	-	TRBJ2-3	ASRIGTDTQY
TRBV6-5	12	TRBD1	TRBJ1-1	ASSYSTGGTEAF
TRBV28	14	-	TRBJ2-3	ASSYHPGHGGDTQY
TRBV30	12	-	TRBJ1-6	AWSGGGTDSPLH
TRBV10-1	13	-	TRBJ2-3	ASSDSGRWTDTQY
TRBV10-3	12	TRBD2	TRBJ2-1	AIDAGTSVDEQF
TRBV10-2	12	TRBD1	TRBJ2-1	ASKTGSSYNEQF
TRBV3-1/TRBV3-2	10	TRBD1	TRBJ2-5	ASSFRQGPQY
TRBV5-1	11	-	TRBJ2-5	ASSPPPLETQY
TRBV30	11	-	TRBJ2-5	AWSQGRWETQY
TRBV4-1	12	-	TRBJ1-5	ASSAGYSNQPQH
TRBV7-3	12	-	TRBJ1-1	ASSLREGGTEAF
TRBV2	14	TRBD2	TRBJ2-1	ASVLAGISSYNEQF
TRBV2	13	-	TRBJ2-7	ASSRAGDSSYEQY
TRBV19	12	TRBD1	TRBJ2-3	ASSQGAGKDTQY
TRBV3-1/TRBV3-2	10	-	TRBJ1-2	ASSQVGGGYT
TRBV19	12	TRBD2	TRBJ2-7	ASSIGLAGSEQY
TRBV4-1	13	TRBD2	TRBJ2-1	ASSRGTSVFNEQF
TRBV7-9	12	-	TRBJ2-7	ASTLAGGSYEQY
TRBV5-1	13	TRBD2	TRBJ2-5	ASSNAGGPQETQY
TRBV5-4	15	-	TRBJ2-4	ASSSRLGGLAKNIQY
TRBV6-6	14	TRBD1	TRBJ2-3	ASSYARDRSTDTQY
TRBV6-5	11	-	TRBJ2-5	ATLKYPEETQY
TRBV6-5	11	-	TRBJ1-1	ASSRRVPTEAF
TRBV6-1	17	TRBD2	TRBJ2-3	ASSDVVLAGGPDPDTQY
TRBV3-1/TRBV3-2	10	-	TRBJ2-7	ASSRRGDEQY
TRBV10-3	11	-	TRBJ1-5	AISGEGSQPQH
TRBV2	13	TRBD1	TRBJ2-2	ASTDRGANTGELF
TRBV27	15	TRBD2	TRBJ2-2	ASSFLLAGERTGELF